This TCR beta chain was found in a study of blood T cell repertoires in COVID-19. About the research overall: From the United States, Italy and Spain came samples of acute and convalescent COVID-19. T cells, B-cell-depleted T cells, or PBMCs provided the cDNA or gDNA that served as material.

Original handling: Nucleated cell counts were estimated from reference gene primer amplification. Clones were read by immunoSEQ multiplex PCR, and TCRdb kept only the in-frame ones, dropping some. V, J and clone size are taken as reported in that table, and D and trimming were inferred from the DNA itself. The sample includes fewer than 400,000 clones, more than 85% of them seen just once. This clonotype originated in a young woman who had recovered from COVID-19. The material sequenced was PBMCs or T cells enriched from blood (not recorded which).

CDR3 coding DNA: TGTGCCACCAGCAGAGATCGGGGACAGAACACTGAAGCTTTCTTT. Translation gives CATSRDRGQNTEAFF. The rearrangement joins TRBV15 to TRBJ1-1, with a tentative D call TRBD1 (6 bases). CDR3 length: 15 amino acids. Germline assignment: CDR1 LNHNV and CDR2 YYDKDF (reference sequence). V was shortened by 0 bases and J by 1 base, with 9 bases between the two germline ends.